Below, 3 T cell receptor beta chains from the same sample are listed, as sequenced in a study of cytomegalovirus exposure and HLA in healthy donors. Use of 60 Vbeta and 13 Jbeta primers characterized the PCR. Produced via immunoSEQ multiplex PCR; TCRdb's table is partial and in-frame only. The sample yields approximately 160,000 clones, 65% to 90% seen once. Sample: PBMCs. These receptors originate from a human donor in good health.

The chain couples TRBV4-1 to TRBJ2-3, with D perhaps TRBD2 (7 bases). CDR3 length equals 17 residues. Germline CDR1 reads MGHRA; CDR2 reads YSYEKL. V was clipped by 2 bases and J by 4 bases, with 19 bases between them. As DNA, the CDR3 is TGCGCCAGCAGCCAACGGGCGGGGGCCCGTATGGCAGATACGCAGTATTTT. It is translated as CASSQRAGARMADTQYF.

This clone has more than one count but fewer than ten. The CDR3 spells CASYEGGDTQYF. In DNA form, the CDR3 reads TGCGCCAGCTACGAGGGGGGGGATACGCAGTATTTT. The chain couples TRBV5-1 to TRBJ2-3; a weak D match, TRBD2 (7 bases). Germline V gives CDR1 SGHRS, CDR2 YFSETQ. The CDR3 is 12 amino acids. V lost 7 bases and J lost 6, with 12 bases in between.

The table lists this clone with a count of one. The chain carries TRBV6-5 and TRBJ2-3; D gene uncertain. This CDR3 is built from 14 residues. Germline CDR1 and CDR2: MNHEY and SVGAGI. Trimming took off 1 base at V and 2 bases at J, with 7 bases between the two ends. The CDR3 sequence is CASSYLHLTDTQYF. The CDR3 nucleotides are TGTGCCAGCAGTTACTTACACCTCACAGATACGCAGTATTTT.